Presented here are 26 T cell receptor beta chains from one specimen sequenced in a study of T cells after yellow fever vaccination (dated by TCRdb to about 2019). Library construction relied on 5' RACE. Instrument on record: Illumina HiSeq 2500. TCRdb reprocessing: public reads trimmed at Q25 with fastp, clones called with MiXCR, in-frame beta chains kept. Every entry covers one CDR3 protein and lists the most common genes and DNA from its rows. The sample table contains some 400,000 distinct CDR3 sequences; only one count was recorded for about 6% of them. The ten largest make up 15% of the sample. The label giving this sample's treatment or condition can be read as: live attenuated yellow fever vaccine strain. The sample was PBMCs, taken 5 days after the yellow fever booster vaccination. Receptors were obtained from a man aged 25 to 45 who received the YFV17D yellow fever vaccine.

This clonotype has only a few counts. V and J are TRBV5-4 and TRBJ2-5; 10 nucleotides align to TRBD2. The CDR3 has 15 amino acids. Germline V CDR1 and CDR2: SGHNT, YYREEE (reference sequence). The ends lost 2 bases at V and 2 bases at J; junction bases unmatched: 3. The chain's CDR3 is CASSLAGGLQETQYF. CDR3 in DNA: TGTGCCAGCAGCTTAGCGGGAGGGCTACAAGAGACCCAGTACTTC.

This clonotype was counted between two and nine times. This chain joins TRBV6-2 or TRBV6-3 and TRBJ2-1; 10 bases agree with TRBD2. Looked up from germline, CDR1 is MNHEY and CDR2 is SVGEGT. The CDR3 is 20 amino acids. V shed 6 bases, J shed 0 bases, and the junction held 17 bases outside the gene matches. In DNA form, the CDR3 reads TGTGCCAGCAGCGCAGGAAAAAGCGGGAGGGCCACGAGCTCCTACAATGAGCAGTTCTTC. It yields the protein CASSAGKSGRATSSYNEQFF.

A few counts support this clonotype. V gene TRBV4-2 combines with J gene TRBJ2-7; 13 bases are a match to TRBD2. CDR3 length: 21 residues. Trimming cost V 0 bases and J 3 bases; bases outside gene matches: 17. Looked up from germline, CDR1 is LGHNA and CDR2 is YNFKEQ. The DNA for the CDR3 is TGTGCCAGCAGCCAAGATCTTACCGGACTAGCGGGAGAGAACAGTGACTACGAGCAGTACTTC. Translated: CASSQDLTGLAGENSDYEQYF.

This clonotype was seen ten or more times. The chain has TRBV25-1 and TRBJ2-5, with a possible D match to TRBD2 (7 bases). Germline CDR1 and CDR2: MGHDK and SYGVNS. This CDR3 has 14 amino acids. V was shortened by 3 bases and J by 5 bases, with 13 bases between the two germline ends. CDR3 bases: TGTGCCAGCAGTGAGGGGGGGCCCTTCGAGACCCAGTACTTC. Its translation: CASSEGGPFETQYF.

This clonotype was counted many times. The J gene is TRBJ2-3, the V gene TRBV12-3 or TRBV12-4; D unclear. The ends were cut back, 3 bases at V and 0 bases at J, with 4 bases in the middle. The CDR3 spans 13 residues. The CDR3 loop reads CASSFLSTDTQYF. The CDR3 bases are TGTGCCAGCAGTTTTCTCAGCACAGATACGCAGTATTTT.

This clonotype was counted many times. The chain couples TRBV27 to TRBJ2-7; D is perhaps TRBD1 (5 bases). V lost 5 bases, J lost 7 bases, and 12 bases lay in between. The length of the CDR3 is 12 residues. Germline V CDR1 and CDR2: MNHEY, SMNVEV (reference sequence). CDR3 sequence reads: CASSPGQAEQYF. For the CDR3, the DNA is TGTGCCAGCAGTCCAGGGCAAGCGGAGCAGTACTTC.

Points on this clonotype: Given a much more abundant clone one base away, this may be a read error. This chain uses TRBV10-3 with TRBJ1-6, with D uncertain. CDR1 and CDR2 (germline): ENHRY, SYGVKD. CDR3 length equals 14 residues. CDR3 DNA sequence: TGTGCCGTCAGAGAGTGCAGAGCAAATTCACCCCTCCACTTT. Its protein is CAVRECRANSPLHF.

V is TRBV25-1 and J is TRBJ1-4; 7 positions agree with TRBD1. Germline V CDR1 and CDR2: MGHDK, SYGVNS. The CDR3 runs to 16 residues. V dropped 4 bases and J dropped 0; count of bases not matched to a gene: 5. CDR3 in amino acids: CASSAGTAATNEKLFF. For the CDR3, the DNA is TGTGCCAGCAGTGCCGGGACAGCGGCAACTAATGAAAAACTGTTTTTT.

The V call is TRBV28, the J call TRBJ2-7; the D is unclear. This CDR3 spans 13 amino acids. Germline V gene sequence: CDR1 MDHEN, CDR2 SYDVKM. Trimming removed 11 bases from V and 5 bases from J, with 19 bases in between. CDR3 sequence (DNA): TGTGCCGCCTTCCATTTTAGCTCGAACGAGCAGTACTTC. This sequence encodes CAAFHFSSNEQYF. Full variable domain (missing parts from reference TRBV28 and TRBJ2-7): DVKVTQSSRYLVKRTGEKVFLECVQDMDHENMFWYRQDPGLGLRLIYFSYDVKMKEKGDIPEGYSVSREKKERFSLILESASTNQTSMYLCAAFHFSSNEQYFGPGTRLTVT.

This clonotype has more than one count but fewer than ten. The chain links TRBV12-3 or TRBV12-4 to TRBJ2-1, with 7 positions matching TRBD2. V gave up 7 bases and J gave up 11 bases; unmatched junction bases: 11. This CDR3 has 13 amino acids. The CDR3 sequence is CASTRRGISQQFF. The CDR3 DNA follows: TGTGCCAGCACCCGGCGGGGGATTTCCCAGCAGTTCTTC.

This rearrangement joins TRBV4-3 to TRBJ2-1; D may be TRBD2 (6 bases). There are 16 residues in the CDR3. Germline V CDR1 and CDR2: LGHNA, YSLEER. V gave up 1 base and J gave up 8 bases, with 18 bases separating them. The CDR3 region is CASSQVASGLRDEQFF. CDR3 bases: TGCGCCAGCAGCCAAGTAGCCAGCGGGCTGAGGGATGAGCAGTTCTTC.

This clonotype came up a few times. The chain recombines TRBV5-5 with TRBJ2-1, with D possibly being TRBD1 or TRBD2 (5 bases each). This CDR3 comprises 14 residues. From germline, CDR1 is SGHKS and CDR2 YYEKEE (reference sequence). V shed 4 bases and J shed 5 bases, with 13 bases lying between them. Here the CDR3 DNA reads TGTGCCAGCAGCCCCGGGACCACCAACAATGAGCAGTTCTTC. As protein: CASSPGTTNNEQFF.

This clonotype showed up many times. The chain links TRBV23-1 to TRBJ1-1, with 8 nucleotides matching TRBD1. TRBV23-1 carries the ORF label, with uncertain function. The CDR3 extends over 15 amino acids. Trimming removed 6 bases from V and 1 base from J; junction bases left unmatched: 7. The CDR3 nucleotides are TGCGCCAGCAGACGAATCGGACAGGGGAACACTGAAGCTTTCTTT. Translating gives CASRRIGQGNTEAFF.

The chain couples TRBV7-9 to TRBJ1-5; a possible D gene is TRBD1 (6 bases). Trimming pared 5 bases from V and 3 bases from J, leaving 14 bases between. CDR3 size: 15 residues. The V gene's germline CDR1 is SEHNR and CDR2 FQNEAQ (reference sequence). The CDR3 DNA is TGTGCCAGCAGCCGAGGGGGTATGGTCAATCAGCCCCAGCATTTT. Translated: CASSRGGMVNQPQHF.

This clonotype has a handful of counts. CDR3 loop: CACRGNNNSPLHF. The DNA for the CDR3 is TGTGCCTGCCGGGGAAATAACAATTCACCCCTCCACTTT. The V and J genes are TRBV27 and TRBJ1-6; D gene uncertain. V lost 11 bases to trimming and J lost 7 bases, with 15 bases between them. This CDR3 has 13 residues. CDR1 and CDR2 from the germline V gene are MNHEY and SMNVEV (reference sequence).

The gene calls are TRBV7-7 and TRBJ2-2; TRBD1 might be the D (7 bases). V was pared by 0 bases and J by 7 bases, with 9 bases between. Germline loops: CDR1 SSHAT, CDR2 FNYEAQ (reference sequence). The CDR3 totals 14 residues. The CDR3 is CASSLARGDGELFF. In DNA, the CDR3 is TGTGCCAGCAGCTTAGCCAGGGGGGACGGGGAGCTGTTTTTT.

This clonotype was seen a few times. This chain links TRBV7-2 with TRBJ2-7, with D perhaps matching TRBD1 (6 bases). Germline CDR1 is SGHTA and CDR2 is FQGNSA. The length of the CDR3 is 14 residues. V was cut by 4 bases and J by 9 bases, with 19 bases left in between. CDR3 loop: CASSSLTGPGRQYF. DNA for the CDR3: TGTGCCAGCAGCTCACTCACAGGGCCCGGGCGGCAGTACTTC. Filled out from reference TRBV7-2 and TRBJ2-7, the complete variable domain reads GAGVSQSPSNKVTEKGKDVELRCDPISGHTALYWYRQSLGQGLEFLIYFQGNSAPDKSGLPSDRFSAERTGGSVSTLTIQRTQQEDSAVYLCASSSLTGPGRQYFGPGTRLTVT.

This clonotype was counted a few times. V and J are TRBV23-1 and TRBJ2-3; 10 positions match TRBD1. TRBV23-1 is designated an ORF whose function remains uncertain. This CDR3 is 18 amino acids long. The junction had 13 bases not matched to a gene; V was cut back by 3 bases and J by 4 bases. Written as DNA, the CDR3 is TGCGCCAGCAGTCACTTTGGTGGGGACAGGGGAGTTCCAGATACGCAGTATTTT. Protein sequence: CASSHFGGDRGVPDTQYF.

Concerning this clonotype: A much larger clone differs by one base, so this may be a read error. V usage is TRBV5-1 and J usage is TRBJ2-1; 7 bases align to TRBD2. The CDR3 spans 15 residues. Germline V gene lookup returns CDR1 SGHRS and CDR2 YFSETQ. V lost 3 bases, J lost 7 bases, and 10 bases stayed unmatched. This CDR3 is CASSYKRLAQNEQFF. DNA for the CDR3: TGCGCCAGCAGCTACAAGAGACTAGCACAAAATGAGCAGTTCTTC.

V usage is TRBV28 and J usage is TRBJ1-1; 7 nucleotides line up with TRBD1. The CDR3 consists of 13 residues. CDR1 and CDR2 (germline): MDHEN, SYDVKM. The ends lost 10 bases at V and 3 bases at J; junction bases unmatched: 8. The CDR3 protein is CATALQGDTEAFF. The CDR3 nucleotides are TGTGCCACCGCACTTCAGGGGGACACTGAAGCTTTCTTT. Variable domain in full (rest from reference TRBV28 and TRBJ1-1): DVKVTQSSRYLVKRTGEKVFLECVQDMDHENMFWYRQDPGLGLRLIYFSYDVKMKEKGDIPEGYSVSREKKERFSLILESASTNQTSMYLCATALQGDTEAFFGQGTRLTVV.

This clonotype turned up a few times. The V and J genes are TRBV19 and TRBJ2-3; TRBD1 aligns across 8 bases. V shed 2 bases and J 9 bases; nucleotides not matched to a gene: 10. The CDR3 has 15 amino acids. Germline V gives CDR1 LNHDA, CDR2 SQIVND (reference sequence). CDR3 residues: CASSIPNDRGATQYF. The CDR3 DNA sequence: TGTGCCAGTAGTATACCTAACGACAGGGGAGCAACGCAGTATTTT.

This clonotype was seen ten or more times. The rearrangement uses TRBV20-1 and TRBJ2-1, with 9 bases lining up with TRBD2. Germline loops: CDR1 DFQATT, CDR2 SNEGSKA (reference sequence). CDR3 length: 14 residues. With V trimmed by 5 bases and J by 10 bases, 12 bases remained unmatched. CDR3 nucleotides: TGCAGTGCTCAGGGGCGGGAGGGCCGGTGGGAGCAGTTCTTC. Its protein product is CSAQGREGRWEQFF.

On this clonotype: Possible read error: a much larger clone is one base away. The chain combines TRBV5-1 with TRBJ2-2, with D tentatively TRBD1 (6 bases). Germline lookup yields CDR1 SGHRS and CDR2 YFSETQ. The CDR3 is made up of 13 amino acids. CDR3 sequence: CASSLGLEGEQFF. The CDR3 DNA reads TGCGCCAGCAGCCTAGGACTTGAGGGGGAGCAGTTTTTT. Supplemented by reference TRBV5-1 and TRBJ2-2, the full variable domain reads KAGVTQTPRYLIKTRGQQVTLSCSPISGHRSVSWYQQTPGQGLQFLFEYFSETQRNKGNFPGRFSGRQFSNSRSEMNVSTLELGDSALYLCASSLGLEGEQFFGEGSRLTVL.

The rearrangement joins TRBV20-1 to TRBJ2-7, with a weak D call TRBD1 (6 bases). CDR3 length equals 13 residues. Germline CDR1 is DFQATT and CDR2 is SNEGSKA (reference sequence). V lost 4 bases and J 3 bases, leaving 13 bases between the germline ends. The CDR3 nucleotides read TGCAGTGCTACGGACAGCGAAAACTACGAGCAGTACTTC. This gives the protein CSATDSENYEQYF.

This clonotype was seen ten or more times. The chain has TRBV12-3 or TRBV12-4 and TRBJ2-7; 7 bases are a match to TRBD1. This CDR3 contains 13 residues. Trimming at V came to 2 bases and at J to 5 bases, leaving 3 bases not matched to a gene. The CDR3 coding sequence is TGTGCCAGCAGTTTATTTGACAGGGACGAGCAGTACTTC. This translates into CASSLFDRDEQYF.

This clonotype occurred a few times. This chain joins TRBV7-2 and TRBJ2-1, with D unresolved. Trimming took off 3 bases at V and 2 bases at J, with 14 bases between the two ends. CDR1 SGHTA and CDR2 FQGNSA come from the germline V gene. This CDR3 is 16 amino acids long. The CDR3 sequence: CASSFDEPPPYNEQFF. The DNA for the CDR3 is TGTGCCAGCAGCTTCGACGAGCCTCCCCCCTACAATGAGCAGTTCTTC.